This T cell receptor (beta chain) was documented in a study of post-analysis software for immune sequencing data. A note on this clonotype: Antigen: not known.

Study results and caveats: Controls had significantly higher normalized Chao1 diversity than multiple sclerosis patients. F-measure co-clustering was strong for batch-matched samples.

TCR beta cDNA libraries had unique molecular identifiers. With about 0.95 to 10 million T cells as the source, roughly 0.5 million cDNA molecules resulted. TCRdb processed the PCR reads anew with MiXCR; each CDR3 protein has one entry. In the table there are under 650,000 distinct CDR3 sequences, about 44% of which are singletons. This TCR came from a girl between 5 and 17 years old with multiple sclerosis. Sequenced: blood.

The CDR3 DNA reads as TGTGCCAGCAGTTTAAGACCAGATACTGGAGAGACCCAGTACTTC. This translates into CASSLRPDTGETQYF. The rearrangement joins TRBV12-3 or TRBV12-4 to TRBJ2-7, with no clear D. The end of the DNA aligns better with TRBJ2-5, so the J call may be wrong. This CDR3 spans 15 amino acids.